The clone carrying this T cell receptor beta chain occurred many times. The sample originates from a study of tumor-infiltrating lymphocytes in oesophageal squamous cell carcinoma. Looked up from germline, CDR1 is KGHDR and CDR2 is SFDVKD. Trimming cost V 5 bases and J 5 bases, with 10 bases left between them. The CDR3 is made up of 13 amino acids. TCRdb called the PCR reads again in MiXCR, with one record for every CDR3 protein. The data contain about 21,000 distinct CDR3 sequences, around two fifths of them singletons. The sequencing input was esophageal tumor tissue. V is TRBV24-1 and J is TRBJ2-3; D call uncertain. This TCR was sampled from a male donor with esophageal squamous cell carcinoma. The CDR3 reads CATSVPGVDTQYF. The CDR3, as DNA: TGTGCCACCAGTGTCCCAGGAGTAGATACGCAGTATTTT.